This TCR beta chain was obtained from a study of shared clonotypes between healthy human individuals. Libraries were prepared by immunoSEQ multiplex PCR; TCRdb keeps only in-frame clonotypes and omits some of them. The sample shows millions of clones, 80% to 95% of them seen only once. Sequencing input: naive CD4+ T cells from PBMCs. The subset was: CD45RA+ positively selected. The receptor's source is a man younger than 30 in good health. Some clones in this sample may be carry-over from other donors' samples.

The CDR3 loop reads CASSLVGYGTGGRTGELFF. CDR3 sequence (DNA): TGTGCCAGCAGCTTAGTGGGCTACGGGACAGGGGGCCGAACCGGGGAGCTGTTTTTT. The V gene is TRBV11-3, the J gene TRBJ2-2; 12 bases match TRBD1. The germline V gene has CDR1 SGHNT and CDR2 YENEEA. The CDR3 is 19 residues long. With 1 base clipped from V and 5 bases from J, the junction kept 11 bases outside the gene matches.